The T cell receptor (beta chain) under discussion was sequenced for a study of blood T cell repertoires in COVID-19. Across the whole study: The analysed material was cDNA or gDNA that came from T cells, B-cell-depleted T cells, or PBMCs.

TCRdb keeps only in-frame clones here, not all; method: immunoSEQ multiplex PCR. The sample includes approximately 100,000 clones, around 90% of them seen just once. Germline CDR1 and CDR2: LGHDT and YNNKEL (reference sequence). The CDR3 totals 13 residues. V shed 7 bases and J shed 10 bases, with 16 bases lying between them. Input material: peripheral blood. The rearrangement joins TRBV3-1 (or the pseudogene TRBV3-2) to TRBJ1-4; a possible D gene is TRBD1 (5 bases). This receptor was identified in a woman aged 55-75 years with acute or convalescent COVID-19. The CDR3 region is CASTRRSGGKLFF. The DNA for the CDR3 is TGTGCCAGCACCCGGCGGTCGGGGGGAAAACTGTTTTTT.